The T cell receptor (beta chain) described here comes from a study of cytomegalovirus exposure and HLA in healthy donors. In the study overall: From 150 million to 200 million T cells, an earlier analysis saw roughly 110 million unique TCR beta sequences.

The donors (healthy individuals) were bone marrow donors. In the PCR, 60 Vbeta and 13 Jbeta primers were used. Produced via immunoSEQ multiplex PCR; TCRdb's table is partial and in-frame only. The sample totals approximately 210,000 clones. CDR3 length equals 18 residues. With 5 bases clipped from V and 2 bases from J, the junction kept 10 bases outside the gene matches. Germline values: CDR1 SGHVS, CDR2 FQNEAQ. A note on this clone: Its antigen remains unidentified.

Broader study findings: Earlier analysis found most TCR beta V segments productive about 90% or about 30% of the time. The Asian-associated ancestry cluster reportedly had fewer N-insertions than the roughly 700-donor mean in a later analysis.

The receptor comes from a woman in her twenties or thirties in good health and CMV-seropositive. Sequencing was done on a sample of PBMCs. The V gene is TRBV7-8, the J gene TRBJ2-2, with 11 bases lining up with TRBD2. The CDR3: CASSARTSGFLNTGELFF. In DNA form, the CDR3 reads TGTGCCAGCAGCGCCAGGACTAGCGGGTTTTTAAACACCGGGGAGCTGTTTTTT. The complete variable domain, with remaining parts taken from reference TRBV7-8 and TRBJ2-2, reads GAGVSQSPRYKVAKRGQDVALRCDPISGHVSLFWYQQALGQGPEFLTYFQNEAQLDKSGLPSDRFFAERPEGSVSTLKIQRTQQEDSAVYLCASSARTSGFLNTGELFFGEGSRLTVL.